This T cell receptor (beta chain) was captured by sequencing in a study of CXCR4 blockade with PD-1 therapy in pancreatic cancer. The CDR3 has 13 residues. The V and J ends lost 3 bases and 0 bases respectively, with 8 bases between them. The germline CDR1 and CDR2 sequences are GTSNPN and SVGIG (reference sequence). General study points: Tumor clonality averaged roughly 0.15 versus 0.05 in healthy blood, not predicting survival. Sequencing covered TCRbeta chains only, not alpha chains.

As regards this clone: Its matching antigen is unknown.

These archived tumors were resected from patients never given neoadjuvant therapy beforehand. TCRdb's copy holds only in-frame clones and misses some; the assay was immunoSEQ multiplex PCR. This sample has roughly 2,500 clones, with 30% to 40% found just once. Sequencing input: tumor tissue. The TCR was taken from a human donor with pancreatic ductal adenocarcinoma. The V and J genes are TRBV30 and TRBJ1-2, with a possible D match to TRBD1 (5 bases). The chain's CDR3 is CAWRQTANYGYTF. The CDR3 bases are TGTGCCTGGAGGCAGACAGCTAACTATGGCTACACCTTC.